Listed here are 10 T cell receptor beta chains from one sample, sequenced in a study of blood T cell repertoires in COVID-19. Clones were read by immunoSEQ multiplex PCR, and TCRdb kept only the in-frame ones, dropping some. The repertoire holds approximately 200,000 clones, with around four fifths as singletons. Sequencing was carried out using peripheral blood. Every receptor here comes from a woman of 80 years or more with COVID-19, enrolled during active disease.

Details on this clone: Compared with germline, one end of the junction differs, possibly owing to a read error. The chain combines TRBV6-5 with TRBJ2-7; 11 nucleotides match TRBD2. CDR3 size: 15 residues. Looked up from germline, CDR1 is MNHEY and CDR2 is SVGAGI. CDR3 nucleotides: TGTGCCGGCAGTAGGACTAGCGGGTCCCCCTACGAGCAGTACTTC. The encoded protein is CAGSRTSGSPYEQYF.

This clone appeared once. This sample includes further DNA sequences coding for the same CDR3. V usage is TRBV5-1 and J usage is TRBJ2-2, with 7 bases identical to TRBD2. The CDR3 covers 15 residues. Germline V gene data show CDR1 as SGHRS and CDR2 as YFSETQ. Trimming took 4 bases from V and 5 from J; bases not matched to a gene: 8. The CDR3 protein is CASSASGGRTGELFF. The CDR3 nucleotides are TGCGCCAGCAGCGCCTCGGGGGGACGAACCGGGGAGCTGTTTTTT.

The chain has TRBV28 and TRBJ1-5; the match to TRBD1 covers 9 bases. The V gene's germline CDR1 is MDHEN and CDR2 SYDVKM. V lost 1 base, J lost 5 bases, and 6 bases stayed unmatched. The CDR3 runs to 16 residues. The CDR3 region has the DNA TGTGCCAGCAGTTTATTCGGGGGACAGGGTGATCAGCCCCAGCATTTT. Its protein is CASSLFGGQGDQPQHF.

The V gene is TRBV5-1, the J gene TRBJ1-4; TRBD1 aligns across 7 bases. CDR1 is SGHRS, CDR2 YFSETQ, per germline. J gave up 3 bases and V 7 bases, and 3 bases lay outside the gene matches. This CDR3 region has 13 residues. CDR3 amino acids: CASSGGPNEKLFF. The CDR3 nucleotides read TGCGCCAGCTCAGGGGGACCTAATGAAAAACTGTTTTTT. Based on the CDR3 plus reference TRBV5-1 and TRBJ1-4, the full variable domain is KAGVTQTPRYLIKTRGQQVTLSCSPISGHRSVSWYQQTPGQGLQFLFEYFSETQRNKGNFPGRFSGRQFSNSRSEMNVSTLELGDSALYLCASSGGPNEKLFFGSGTQLSVL.

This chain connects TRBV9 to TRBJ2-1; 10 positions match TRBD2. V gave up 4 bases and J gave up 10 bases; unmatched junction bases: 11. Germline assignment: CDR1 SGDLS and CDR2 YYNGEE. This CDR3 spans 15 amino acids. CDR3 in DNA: TGTGCCAGCAGCTTTATAGCGGGGGGCCCCGAGGAGCAGTTCTTC. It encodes CASSFIAGGPEEQFF.

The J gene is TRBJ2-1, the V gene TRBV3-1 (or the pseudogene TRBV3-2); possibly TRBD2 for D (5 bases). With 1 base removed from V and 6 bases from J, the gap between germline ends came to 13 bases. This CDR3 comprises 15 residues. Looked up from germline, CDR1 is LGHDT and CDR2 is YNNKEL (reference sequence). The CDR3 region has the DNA TGTGCCAGCAGCCAAGTCCTGGGTAGCGCCAATGAGCAGTTCTTC. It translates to CASSQVLGSANEQFF.

CDR3 DNA sequence: TGTGCCAGCAGCGTATCCGGACAGGGCCGGGGAGAGAGCACTGAAGCTTTCTTT. Protein: CASSVSGQGRGESTEAFF. This chain joins TRBV7-2 and TRBJ1-1; TRBD1 aligns across 8 bases. The CDR3 runs 18 residues. The germline gives CDR1 SGHTA, CDR2 FQGNSA. J lost 4 bases, V lost 5 bases, and 18 bases had no gene match.

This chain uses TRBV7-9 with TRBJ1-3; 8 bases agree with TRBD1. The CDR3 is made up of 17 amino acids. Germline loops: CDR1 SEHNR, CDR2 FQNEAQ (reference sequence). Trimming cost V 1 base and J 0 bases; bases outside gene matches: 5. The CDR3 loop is CASSLGGTGGSGNTIYF. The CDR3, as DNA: TGTGCCAGCAGCTTAGGGGGGACAGGCGGCTCTGGAAACACCATATATTTT. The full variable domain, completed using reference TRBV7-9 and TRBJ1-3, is DTGVSQNPRHKITKRGQNVTFRCDPISEHNRLYWYRQTLGQGPEFLTYFQNEAQLEKSRLLSDRFSAERPKGSFSTLEIQRTEQGDSAMYLCASSLGGTGGSGNTIYFGEGSWLTVV.

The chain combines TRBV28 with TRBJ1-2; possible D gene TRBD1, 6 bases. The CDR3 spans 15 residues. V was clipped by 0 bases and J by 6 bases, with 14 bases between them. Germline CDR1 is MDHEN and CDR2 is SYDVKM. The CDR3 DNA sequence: TGTGCCAGCAGTTTATGGGTAGGGGGAAGTAATGGCTACACCTTC. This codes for CASSLWVGGSNGYTF.

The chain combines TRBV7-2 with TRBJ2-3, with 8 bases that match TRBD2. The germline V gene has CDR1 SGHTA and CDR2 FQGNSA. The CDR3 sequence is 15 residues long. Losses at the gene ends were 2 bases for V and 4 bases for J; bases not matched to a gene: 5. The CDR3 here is CASSLQSGGADTQYF. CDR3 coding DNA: TGTGCCAGCAGCTTACAGAGCGGGGGCGCAGATACGCAGTATTTT.